This is a list of T cell receptor beta chains from one sample in a study of blood T cell repertoires in COVID-19. TCRdb's table, derived via immunoSEQ multiplex PCR, lists solely in-frame clones and lacks some. The table shows hundreds of thousands of clones, with about 90% occurring only once. The sequenced sample consisted of peripheral blood. These TCRs come from a man aged 18-30 years with COVID-19, enrolled during active disease. Each CDR3 is given with its conserved first and last residue. A D gene is named only where the DNA matches it firmly. The size field is filled for only some rows; it gives once, few, many or a size class.

TRBV7-3,13,.,TRBJ2-7,once,CASSLLANYEQYF,TGTGCCAGCAGCCTACTAGCAAACTACGAGCAGTACTTC
TRBV5-1,14,TRBD1,TRBJ1-2,few,CASSFQGGYYGYTF,TGCGCCAGCAGCTTTCAGGGGGGATACTATGGCTACACCTTC
TRBV6-5,14,.,TRBJ2-5,.,CASRTGPLQETQYF,TGTGCCAGCAGAACAGGACCTCTCCAAGAGACCCAGTACTTC
TRBV7-9,15,.,TRBJ1-1,.,CASSLQTGRNTEAFF,TGTGCCAGCAGCCTCCAGACAGGAAGAAACACTGAAGCTTTCTTT
TRBV7-8,12,.,TRBJ2-3,.,CASSLRTDTQYF,TGTGCCAGCAGCTTACGTACAGATACGCAGTATTTT
TRBV9,13,.,TRBJ2-2,.,CASRRGNAGELFF,TGTGCCAGCAGGAGAGGGAACGCCGGGGAGCTGTTTTTT
TRBV18,16,TRBD1,TRBJ1-6,.,CASSPRAGGRNSPLHF,TGTGCCAGCTCACCAAGGGCAGGGGGCCGAAATTCACCCCTCCACTTT
TRBV20-1,15,.,TRBJ2-3,.,CSASHSGFSTDTQYF,TGCAGTGCTAGTCATAGCGGATTCTCCACAGATACGCAGTATTTT
TRBV6-5,13,.,TRBJ2-5,.,CASALGGVETQYF,TGTGCCAGCGCCCTAGGGGGAGTAGAGACCCAGTACTTC
TRBV5-4,18,TRBD2,TRBJ2-3,.,CASSPRLAGGDTTDTQYF,TGTGCCAGCAGCCCAAGACTAGCGGGGGGAGACACCACAGATACGCAGTATTTT
TRBV14,11,.,TRBJ2-7,.,CASSQLRLVLF,TGTGCCAGCAGCCAATTACGACTAGTCCTCTTC
TRBV5-1,14,TRBD1,TRBJ1-4,.,CASSTGQGNEKLFF,TGCGCCAGCAGCACGGGACAGGGAAACGAAAAACTGTTTTTT
TRBV27,17,TRBD2,TRBJ2-1,.,CASSPQRGLAGEGEQFF,TGTGCCAGCAGTCCTCAAAGGGGGCTAGCGGGAGAAGGGGAGCAGTTCTTC
TRBV10-2,13,.,TRBJ2-7,once,CASTVVSSYEQYF,TGCGCCAGCACTGTGGTTAGCTCCTACGAGCAGTACTTC
TRBV5-5,20,.,TRBJ2-1,.,CASSRKGRAELPGVNNEQFF,TGTGCCAGCAGCCGCAAGGGACGGGCTGAACTGCCGGGAGTTAACAATGAGCAGTTCTTC
TRBV6-5,15,TRBD2,TRBJ2-1,.,CASSYGTSRYNEQFF,TGTGCCAGCAGTTATGGGACTAGCAGATACAATGAGCAGTTCTTC
TRBV5-4,15,TRBD2,TRBJ2-7,.,CASSFRLAGDYEQYF,TGTGCCAGCAGCTTTCGGCTAGCGGGGGACTACGAGCAGTACTTC
TRBV7-2,15,TRBD2,TRBJ2-3,few,CASSLVAGVADTQYF,TGTGCCAGCAGCTTAGTAGCGGGAGTTGCAGATACGCAGTATTTT
TRBV5-8,13,.,TRBJ1-2,.,CASSWGGNYGYTF,TGTGCCAGCAGCTGGGGGGGAAACTATGGCTACACCTTC
TRBV3-1/TRBV3-2,15,.,TRBJ2-5,.,CASSQVGTPAVTQYF,TGTGCCAGCAGCCAAGTTGGGACTCCGGCGGTGACCCAGTACTTC
TRBV29-1,11,.,TRBJ2-3,.,CSAGDTDTQYF,TGCAGCGCCGGGGACACAGATACGCAGTATTTT
TRBV15,14,.,TRBJ2-7,once,CATSRDGERVEQYF,TGTGCCACCAGCAGAGATGGCGAGCGTGTCGAGCAGTACTTC
TRBV7-6,16,TRBD2,TRBJ2-3,.,CASSLRLAGGTDTQYF,TGTGCCAGCAGCTTACGCCTAGCGGGAGGAACAGATACGCAGTATTTT
TRBV14,15,TRBD2,TRBJ2-3,.,CASSHRLADTDTQYF,TGTGCCAGCAGCCATCGGCTAGCGGACACAGATACGCAGTATTTT
TRBV2,14,.,TRBJ1-6,once,CASSEERLNSPLHF,TGTGCCAGCAGTGAAGAGCGGCTTAATTCACCCCTCCACTTT
TRBV19,14,.,TRBJ1-6,.,CASRRDLSNSPLHF,TGTGCCAGCCGGAGGGACTTGAGTAATTCACCCCTCCACTTT
TRBV5-1,17,.,TRBJ2-5,.,CASSLGLGTSRGETQYF,TGCGCCAGCAGCTTGGGACTCGGCACATCCCGCGGGGAGACCCAGTACTTC
TRBV7-2,14,.,TRBJ2-7,.,CASSLSTRIYEQYF,TGTGCCAGCAGCTTATCGACTAGAATCTACGAGCAGTACTTC
TRBV27,14,TRBD2,TRBJ2-3,.,CASSLGAGGDTQYF,TGTGCCAGCAGTTTAGGAGCGGGAGGAGATACGCAGTATTTT
TRBV9,14,.,TRBJ1-5,.,CASSVGGSNQPQHF,TGTGCCAGCAGCGTCGGGGGGAGCAATCAGCCCCAGCATTTT
TRBV11-2,13,.,TRBJ2-7,.,CASSGVRVYEQYF,TGTGCCAGCAGTGGTGTCAGGGTATACGAGCAGTACTTC
TRBV15,13,TRBD1,TRBJ2-5,.,CATTRQGQGTQYF,TGTGCCACCACCCGACAGGGGCAGGGGACCCAGTACTTC
TRBV13,15,TRBD1,TRBJ2-3,.,CASSIWDSSTDTQYF,TGTGCCAGCAGCATTTGGGACAGCAGCACAGATACGCAGTATTTT
TRBV5-1,13,TRBD1,TRBJ2-7,.,CASRDRASYEQYF,TGCGCCAGCAGGGACAGGGCCTCCTACGAGCAGTACTTC
TRBV6-5,15,TRBD1,TRBJ1-5,few,CASSPGQGYRQPQHF,TGTGCCAGCAGCCCGGGACAGGGGTACCGTCAGCCCCAGCATTTT
TRBV27,14,TRBD1,TRBJ1-1,once,CASRRQGTIFKAFF,TGTGCCAGCAGAAGACAGGGAACGATATTCAAAGCTTTCTTT
TRBV6-5,14,.,TRBJ2-5,.,CASSYSDTKETQYF,TGTGCCAGCAGTTACTCGGACACAAAAGAGACCCAGTACTTC
TRBV28,13,.,TRBJ1-2,.,CASSFQQDMGYTF,TGTGCCAGCAGTTTTCAACAGGACATGGGCTACACCTTC
TRBV6-4,11,.,TRBJ2-3,.,CASSDPYTQYF,TGTGCCAGCAGTGACCCTTATACGCAGTATTTT
TRBV12-5,15,TRBD1,TRBJ1-5,.,CASGTGDLGNQPQHF,TGTGCTAGTGGCACAGGGGACTTAGGCAATCAGCCCCAGCATTTT
TRBV2,15,TRBD1,TRBJ2-2,.,CASRTGTGAPGELFF,TGTGCCAGCAGGACGGGGACAGGGGCTCCCGGGGAGCTGTTTTTT
TRBV4-1,15,.,TRBJ1-2,.,CASGGSSRSSHGYTF,TGCGCCAGCGGGGGGTCTTCCCGATCCTCCCATGGCTACACCTTC
TRBV19,14,TRBD1,TRBJ2-3,.,CASKGRGSTDTQYF,TGTGCCAGTAAAGGCAGGGGGAGCACAGATACGCAGTATTTT
TRBV23-1,16,TRBD1,TRBJ2-7,.,CASSQYRQGSSYEQYF,TGCGCCAGCAGTCAATATAGACAGGGAAGCTCCTACGAGCAGTACTTC
TRBV7-4,18,TRBD2,TRBJ2-7,.,CASSLAEVCWRESYEQYF,TGTGCCAGCAGCTTGGCCGAGGTTTGCTGGCGGGAGAGTTACGAGCAGTACTTC
TRBV15,14,.,TRBJ2-6,.,CATSGRTGANVLTF,TGTGCCACCAGCGGGAGGACTGGGGCCAACGTCCTGACTTTC
TRBV12-2,15,.,TRBJ2-2,.,CASRLVLHALGQVFF,TGTGCAAGTCGCTTAGTCCTACACGCCTTAGGTCAGGTGTTTTTT
TRBV5-4,17,.,TRBJ1-6,.,CASSSLDRSLYNSPLHF,TGTGCCAGCAGCTCACTTGACAGGAGCCTCTATAATTCACCCCTCCACTTT
TRBV14,16,.,TRBJ1-2,.,CASSQGARGPGYGYTF,TGTGCCAGCAGCCAAGGCGCGAGAGGGCCGGGCTATGGCTACACCTTC
TRBV5-4,13,.,TRBJ2-1,once,CASSSTRSGEQFF,TGTGCCAGCAGTTCGACTCGCTCTGGTGAGCAGTTCTTC
TRBV19,13,.,TRBJ1-6,.,CASSIAAGSPLHF,TGTGCCAGTAGTATAGCTGCAGGGTCACCCCTCCACTTT
TRBV19,16,.,TRBJ2-3,.,CASSIGSRDWTDTQYF,TGTGCCAGTAGTATAGGCTCCCGGGACTGGACAGATACGCAGTATTTT
TRBV6-5,14,TRBD1,TRBJ2-3,.,CASIPGQGSDTQYF,TGTGCCAGCATCCCGGGACAGGGATCCGATACGCAGTATTTT
TRBV29-1,13,.,TRBJ1-6,.,CSVSEQGDSPLHF,TGCAGCGTTAGTGAACAGGGTGATTCACCCCTCCACTTT
TRBV5-6,14,.,TRBJ2-7,.,CASSTPPGSYEQYF,TGTGCCAGCAGCACGCCCCCAGGGTCCTACGAGCAGTACTTC
TRBV3-1/TRBV3-2,14,TRBD1,TRBJ2-7,.,CASSQGQGEREQYF,TGTGCCAGCAGCCAGGGACAGGGAGAACGCGAGCAGTACTTC